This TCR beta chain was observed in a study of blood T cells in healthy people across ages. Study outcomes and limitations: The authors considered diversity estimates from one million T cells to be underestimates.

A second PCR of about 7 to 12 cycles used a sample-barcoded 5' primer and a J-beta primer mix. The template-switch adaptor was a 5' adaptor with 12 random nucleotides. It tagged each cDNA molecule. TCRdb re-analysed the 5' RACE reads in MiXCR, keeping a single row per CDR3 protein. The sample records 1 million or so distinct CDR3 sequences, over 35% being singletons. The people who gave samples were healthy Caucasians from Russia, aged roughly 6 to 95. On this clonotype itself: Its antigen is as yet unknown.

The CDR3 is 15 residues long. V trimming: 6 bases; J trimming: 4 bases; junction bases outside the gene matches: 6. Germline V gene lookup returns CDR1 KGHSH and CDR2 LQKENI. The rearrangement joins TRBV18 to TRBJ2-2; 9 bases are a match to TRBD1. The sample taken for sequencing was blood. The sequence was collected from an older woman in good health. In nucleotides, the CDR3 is TGTGCCAGCTCGTCTTCGGGACAGGGCACCGGGGAGCTGTTTTTT. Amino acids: CASSSSGQGTGELFF.